This T cell receptor (beta chain) was sequenced for a study of blood T cell repertoires in COVID-19. Background on the study: Acute-phase and convalescent COVID-19 samples originated in the United States, Italy and Spain.

Sequenced by immunoSEQ multiplex PCR; TCRdb stores in-frame clones only, minus some. Here the sample spans about 170,000 clones, more than 75% being singletons. The clonotype originates from an elderly woman with COVID-19, enrolled during active disease. Input material: peripheral blood.

The CDR3 reads CASSWGPRRSNEKLFF. The CDR3 region has the DNA TGCGCCAGCAGCTGGGGCCCCAGGCGATCTAATGAAAAACTGTTTTTT. This rearrangement joins TRBV4-1 to TRBJ1-4, with D perhaps TRBD1 (5 bases). The length of the CDR3 is 16 residues. Germline CDR1 reads MGHRA; CDR2 reads YSYEKL. V dropped 5 bases and J dropped 3 bases, with 16 bases sitting between them.